This T cell receptor (beta chain) was obtained from a study of T cell responses to AZD1222 COVID-19 vaccine. V was clipped by 4 bases and J by 5 bases, with 24 bases between them. CDR3 length: 18 residues. Here immunoSEQ multiplex PCR was the method, and the copy in TCRdb shows in-frame clones only, minus some. The table records tens of thousands of clones, around 88% of them present only once. The sample holds a few counts of this clone. Its antigen is currently unknown. General study findings and limits: Spike-specific TCR breadth and depth rose after two AZD1222 doses. As reported, nearly half of all spike-specific TCRs target variant regions that are unmutated. The donor group comprised mostly white British people and more females; the analysis possibly underestimated clonal diversity. At baseline, seropositivity was found in only a handful of AZD1222 recipients.

The source was peripheral blood, collected 28 days after the second AZD1222 dose. This TCR derives from an adult who received the AZD1222 COVID-19 vaccine. The chain recombines TRBV23-1 with TRBJ1-5; D might be TRBD1 (6 bases). TRBV23-1 is sorted into the ORF group, with uncertain function. The CDR3 loop reads CASSLPPEGHLVDQPQHF. Written as DNA, the CDR3 is TGCGCCAGCAGTCTCCCCCCCGAGGGACACCTGGTCGATCAGCCCCAGCATTTT.